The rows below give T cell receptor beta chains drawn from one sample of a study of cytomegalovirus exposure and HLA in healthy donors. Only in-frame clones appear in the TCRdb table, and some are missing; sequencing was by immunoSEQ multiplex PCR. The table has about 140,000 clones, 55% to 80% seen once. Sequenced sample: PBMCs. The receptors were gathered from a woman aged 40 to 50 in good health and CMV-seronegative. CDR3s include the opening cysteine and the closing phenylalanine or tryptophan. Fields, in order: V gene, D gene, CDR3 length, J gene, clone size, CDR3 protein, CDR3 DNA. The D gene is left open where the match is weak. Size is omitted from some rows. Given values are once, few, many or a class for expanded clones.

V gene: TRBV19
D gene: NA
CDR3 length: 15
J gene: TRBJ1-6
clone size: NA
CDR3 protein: CASSLQVSYNSPLHF
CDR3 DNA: TGTGCCAGTAGTTTACAGGTCTCCTATAATTCACCCCTCCACTTT

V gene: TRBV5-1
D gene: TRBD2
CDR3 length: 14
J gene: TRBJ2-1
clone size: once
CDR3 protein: CASRGLGVGGEQFF
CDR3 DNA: TGCGCCAGCAGAGGACTAGGAGTTGGTGGGGAGCAGTTCTTC

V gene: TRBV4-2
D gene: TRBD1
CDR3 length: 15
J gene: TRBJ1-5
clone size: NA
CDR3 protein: CASSQAGGTNQPQHF
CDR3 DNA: TGTGCCAGCAGCCAAGCAGGGGGCACAAATCAGCCCCAGCATTTT

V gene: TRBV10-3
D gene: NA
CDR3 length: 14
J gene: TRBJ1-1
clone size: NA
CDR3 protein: CAISYRRSYTEASF
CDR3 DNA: TGTGCCATCAGTTATCGGCGGTCCTACACTGAAGCTTCCTTT

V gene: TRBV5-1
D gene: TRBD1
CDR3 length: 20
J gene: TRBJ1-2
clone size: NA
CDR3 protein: CASSLAVGGTGLGFGYGYTF
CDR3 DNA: TGCGCCAGCAGCTTGGCCGTCGGAGGGACAGGACTTGGCTTCGGGTATGGCTACACCTTC

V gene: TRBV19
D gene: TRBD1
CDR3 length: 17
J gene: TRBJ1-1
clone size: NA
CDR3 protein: CASATNYAGQRNTEAFF
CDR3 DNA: TGTGCCAGTGCAACCAACTACGCGGGACAGAGAAACACTGAAGCTTTCTTT

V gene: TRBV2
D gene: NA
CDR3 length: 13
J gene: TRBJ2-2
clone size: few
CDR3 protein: CASRDFKTGELFF
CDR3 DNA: TGTGCCAGCAGGGACTTCAAAACCGGGGAGCTGTTTTTT

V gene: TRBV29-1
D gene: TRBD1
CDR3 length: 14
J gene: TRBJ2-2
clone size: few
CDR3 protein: CSVRQGAGTGELFF
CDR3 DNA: TGCAGCGTTAGACAGGGGGCTGGCACCGGGGAGCTGTTTTTT

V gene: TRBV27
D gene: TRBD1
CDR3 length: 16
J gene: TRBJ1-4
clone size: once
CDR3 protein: CASSARPGTDNEKLFF
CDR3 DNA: TGTGCCAGCAGTGCACGACCCGGGACAGATAATGAAAAACTGTTTTTT

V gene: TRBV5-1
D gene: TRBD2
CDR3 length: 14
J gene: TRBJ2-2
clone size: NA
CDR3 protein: CASRTAGGAGELFF
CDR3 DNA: TGCGCCAGCAGAACTGCGGGGGGGGCCGGGGAGCTGTTTTTT

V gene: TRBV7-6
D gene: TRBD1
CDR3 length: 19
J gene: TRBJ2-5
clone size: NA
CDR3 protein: CASSLVQGDAIESQETQYF
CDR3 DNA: TGTGCCAGCAGCTTAGTTCAGGGGGACGCAATTGAATCCCAAGAGACCCAGTACTTC

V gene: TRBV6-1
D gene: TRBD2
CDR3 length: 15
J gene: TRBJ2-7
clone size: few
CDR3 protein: CASSIAGAGGYEQYF
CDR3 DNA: TGTGCCAGCAGTATAGCGGGGGCCGGGGGATACGAGCAGTACTTC

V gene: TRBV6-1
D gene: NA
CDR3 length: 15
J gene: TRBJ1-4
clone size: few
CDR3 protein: CASKTGLATNEKLFF
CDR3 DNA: TGTGCCAGCAAAACAGGCTTAGCAACTAATGAAAAACTGTTTTTT

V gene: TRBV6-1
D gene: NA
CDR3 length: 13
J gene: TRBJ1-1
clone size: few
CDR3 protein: CASIRTANTEAFF
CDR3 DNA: TGTGCCAGCATACGGACAGCGAACACTGAAGCTTTCTTT

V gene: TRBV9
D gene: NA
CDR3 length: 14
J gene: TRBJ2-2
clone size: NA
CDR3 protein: CASSGRLNTGELFF
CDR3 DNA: TGTGCCAGCAGCGGAAGACTCAACACCGGGGAGCTGTTTTTT

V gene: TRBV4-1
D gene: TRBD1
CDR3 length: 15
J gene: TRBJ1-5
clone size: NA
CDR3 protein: CASSQVTGKGQPQHF
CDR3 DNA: TGCGCCAGCAGCCAAGTGACAGGGAAGGGTCAGCCCCAGCATTTT

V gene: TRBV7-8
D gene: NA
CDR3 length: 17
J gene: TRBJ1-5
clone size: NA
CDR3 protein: CASSLDHSGANSQPQHF
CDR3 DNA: TGTGCCAGCAGCTTAGATCATTCAGGGGCGAACAGTCAGCCCCAGCATTTT

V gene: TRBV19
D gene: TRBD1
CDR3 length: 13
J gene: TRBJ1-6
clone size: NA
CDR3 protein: CASRVTGNSPLHF
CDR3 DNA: TGTGCCAGCAGAGTGACAGGGAATTCACCCCTCCACTTT

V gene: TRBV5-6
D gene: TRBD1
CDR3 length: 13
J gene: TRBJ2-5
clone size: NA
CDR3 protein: CASSGGQAGAQYF
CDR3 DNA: TGTGCCAGCAGCGGGGGACAGGCGGGTGCCCAGTACTTC

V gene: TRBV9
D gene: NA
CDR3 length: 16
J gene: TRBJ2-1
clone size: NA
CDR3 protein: CASSVAGESSYNEQFF
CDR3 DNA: TGTGCCAGCAGCGTAGCCGGGGAAAGCTCCTACAATGAGCAGTTCTTC

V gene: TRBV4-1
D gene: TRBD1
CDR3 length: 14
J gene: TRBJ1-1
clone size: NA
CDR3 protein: CASSLGGADTEAFF
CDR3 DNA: TGCGCCAGCAGCCTAGGGGGCGCTGACACTGAAGCTTTCTTT

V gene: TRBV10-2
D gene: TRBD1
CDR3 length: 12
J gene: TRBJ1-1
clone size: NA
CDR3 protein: CASSEFRGPAFF
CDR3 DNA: TGCGCCAGCAGTGAATTCAGGGGGCCCGCTTTCTTT

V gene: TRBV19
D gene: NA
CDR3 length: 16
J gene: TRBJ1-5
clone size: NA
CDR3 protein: CASRPLTSGFRQPQHF
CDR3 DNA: TGTGCCAGTAGACCCTTAACCTCGGGATTTCGTCAGCCCCAGCATTTT

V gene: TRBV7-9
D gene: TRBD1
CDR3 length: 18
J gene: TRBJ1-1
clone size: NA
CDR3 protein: CASAPSVDRAGMNTEAFF
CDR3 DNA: TGTGCCAGCGCCCCGTCCGTCGACAGGGCAGGCATGAACACTGAAGCTTTCTTT

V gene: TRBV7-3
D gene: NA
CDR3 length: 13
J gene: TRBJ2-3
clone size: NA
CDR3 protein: CASSTQGTDTQYF
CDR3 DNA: TGTGCCAGCAGCACCCAGGGCACAGATACGCAGTATTTT

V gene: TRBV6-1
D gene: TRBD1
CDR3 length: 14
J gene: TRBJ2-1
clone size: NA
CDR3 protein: CASSGTGSYNEQFF
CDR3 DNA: TGTGCCAGCAGTGGGACAGGTTCTTACAATGAGCAGTTCTTC

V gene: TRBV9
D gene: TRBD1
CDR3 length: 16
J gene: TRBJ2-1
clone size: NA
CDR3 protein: CASSVDVQGAGNEQFF
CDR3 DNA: TGTGCCAGCAGCGTAGATGTTCAGGGGGCTGGCAATGAGCAGTTCTTC

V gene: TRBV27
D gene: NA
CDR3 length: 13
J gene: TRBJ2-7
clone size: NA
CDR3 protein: CASSLQGSYEQYF
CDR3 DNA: TGTGCCAGCAGTTTACAGGGTAGCTACGAGCAGTACTTC

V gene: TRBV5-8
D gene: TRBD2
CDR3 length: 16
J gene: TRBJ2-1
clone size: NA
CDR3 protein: CASSLDPSGQLDEQFF
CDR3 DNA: TGTGCCAGCAGCTTGGATCCTAGCGGACAATTGGATGAGCAGTTCTTC

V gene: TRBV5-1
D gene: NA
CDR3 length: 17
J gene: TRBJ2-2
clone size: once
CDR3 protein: CASGFGGISPNTGELFF
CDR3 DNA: TGCGCCAGCGGCTTTGGAGGCATTAGCCCGAACACCGGGGAGCTGTTTTTT

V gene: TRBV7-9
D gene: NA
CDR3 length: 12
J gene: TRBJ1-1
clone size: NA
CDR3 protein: CAESQRDTEAFF
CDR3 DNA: TGTGCCGAATCCCAGAGGGACACTGAAGCTTTCTTT

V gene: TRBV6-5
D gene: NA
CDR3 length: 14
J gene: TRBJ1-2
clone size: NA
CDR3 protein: CASSPRGIYYGYTF
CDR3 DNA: TGTGCCAGCAGTCCCCGGGGGATTTACTATGGCTACACCTTC

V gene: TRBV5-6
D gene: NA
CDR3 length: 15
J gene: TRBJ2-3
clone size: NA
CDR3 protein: CASSSNPGFTDTQYF
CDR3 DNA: TGTGCCAGCAGCTCAAACCCCGGGTTCACAGATACGCAGTATTTT

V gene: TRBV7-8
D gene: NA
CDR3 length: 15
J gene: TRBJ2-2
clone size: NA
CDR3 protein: CASSLGSRGTGELFF
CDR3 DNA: TGTGCCAGCAGCTTAGGTAGCAGGGGAACCGGGGAGCTGTTTTTT

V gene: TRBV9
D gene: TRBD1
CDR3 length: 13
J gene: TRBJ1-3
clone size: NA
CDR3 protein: CASGTGAGNTIYF
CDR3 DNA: TGTGCCAGCGGGACAGGGGCTGGAAACACCATATATTTT

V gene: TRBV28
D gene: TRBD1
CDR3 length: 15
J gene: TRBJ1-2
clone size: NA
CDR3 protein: CATSTPRDRDYGYTF
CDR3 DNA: TGTGCCACCAGTACCCCCCGGGACAGGGACTATGGCTACACCTTC

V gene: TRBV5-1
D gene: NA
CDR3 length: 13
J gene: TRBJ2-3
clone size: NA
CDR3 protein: CASSLGSADTQYF
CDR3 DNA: TGCGCCAGCAGCTTAGGCAGCGCAGATACGCAGTATTTT

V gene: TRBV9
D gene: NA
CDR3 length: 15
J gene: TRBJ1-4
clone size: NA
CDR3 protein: CASSVGGFTNEKLFF
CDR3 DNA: TGTGCCAGCAGCGTAGGGGGCTTCACTAATGAAAAACTGTTTTTT

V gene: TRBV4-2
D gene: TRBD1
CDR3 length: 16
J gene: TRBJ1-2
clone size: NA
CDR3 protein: CASSQEIAQGARGYTF
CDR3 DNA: TGTGCCAGCAGCCAAGAAATCGCACAGGGGGCGCGTGGCTACACCTTC

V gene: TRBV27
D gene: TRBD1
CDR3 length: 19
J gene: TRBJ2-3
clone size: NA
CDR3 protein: CASRRTGWGVLLSTDTQYF
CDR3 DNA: TGTGCCAGCAGGAGGACAGGATGGGGCGTTTTACTTAGCACAGATACGCAGTATTTT

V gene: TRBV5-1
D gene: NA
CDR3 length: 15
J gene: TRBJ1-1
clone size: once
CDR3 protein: CASSLVGGQNTEAFF
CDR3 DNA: TGCGCCAGCAGCTTGGTGGGGGGGCAGAACACTGAAGCTTTCTTT

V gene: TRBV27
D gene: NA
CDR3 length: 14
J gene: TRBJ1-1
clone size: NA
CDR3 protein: CASAPRGLNTEAFF
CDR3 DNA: TGTGCCAGCGCACCCAGGGGTTTGAACACTGAAGCTTTCTTT

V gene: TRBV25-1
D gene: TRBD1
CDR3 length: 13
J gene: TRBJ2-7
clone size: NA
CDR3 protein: CATSTGKIYEQYF
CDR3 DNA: TGTGCCACCTCGACAGGGAAGATCTACGAGCAGTACTTC

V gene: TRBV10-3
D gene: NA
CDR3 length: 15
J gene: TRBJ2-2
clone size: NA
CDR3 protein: CAISDGTSNTGELFF
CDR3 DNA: TGTGCCATCAGTGATGGGACATCGAACACCGGGGAGCTGTTTTTT

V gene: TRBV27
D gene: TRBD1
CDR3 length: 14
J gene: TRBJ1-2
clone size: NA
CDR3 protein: CASSRQGLHYGYTF
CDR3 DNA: TGTGCCAGCAGCCGACAGGGTTTGCACTATGGCTACACCTTC

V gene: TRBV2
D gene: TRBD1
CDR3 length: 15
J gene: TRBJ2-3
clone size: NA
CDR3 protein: CASSGDRSSTDTQYF
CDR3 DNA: TGTGCCAGCAGTGGGGACAGGTCCAGCACAGATACGCAGTATTTT

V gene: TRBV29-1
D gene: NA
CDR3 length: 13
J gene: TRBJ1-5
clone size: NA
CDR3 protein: CSVGGGVGQPQHF
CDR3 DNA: TGCAGCGTTGGGGGAGGGGTGGGACAGCCCCAGCATTTT

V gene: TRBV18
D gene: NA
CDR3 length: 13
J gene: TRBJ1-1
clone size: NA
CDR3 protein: CASSPLVADEAFF
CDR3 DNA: TGTGCCAGCTCACCACTCGTTGCAGATGAAGCTTTCTTT

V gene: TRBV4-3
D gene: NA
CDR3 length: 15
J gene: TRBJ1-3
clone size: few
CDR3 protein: CASSQEWADGNTIYF
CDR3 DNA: TGCGCCAGCAGCCAAGAATGGGCCGACGGAAACACCATATATTTT

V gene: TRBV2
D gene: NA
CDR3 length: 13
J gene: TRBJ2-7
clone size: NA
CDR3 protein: CASSDTGAYEQYF
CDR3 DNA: TGTGCCAGCAGTGATACAGGAGCCTACGAGCAGTACTTC

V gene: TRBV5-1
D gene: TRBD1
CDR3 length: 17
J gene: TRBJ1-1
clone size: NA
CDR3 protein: CASSLGIDRVVGTEAFF
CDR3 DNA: TGCGCCAGCAGCTTGGGGATTGACAGGGTAGTCGGCACTGAAGCTTTCTTT

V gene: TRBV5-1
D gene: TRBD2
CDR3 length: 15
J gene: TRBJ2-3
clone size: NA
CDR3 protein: CASGTSGGSTDTQYF
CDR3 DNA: TGCGCCAGTGGGACTAGCGGGGGGAGCACAGATACGCAGTATTTT

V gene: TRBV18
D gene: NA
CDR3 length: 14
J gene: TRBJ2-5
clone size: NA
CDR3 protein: CASSPQPGQETQYF
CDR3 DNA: TGTGCCAGCTCACCACAGCCAGGGCAAGAGACCCAGTACTTC